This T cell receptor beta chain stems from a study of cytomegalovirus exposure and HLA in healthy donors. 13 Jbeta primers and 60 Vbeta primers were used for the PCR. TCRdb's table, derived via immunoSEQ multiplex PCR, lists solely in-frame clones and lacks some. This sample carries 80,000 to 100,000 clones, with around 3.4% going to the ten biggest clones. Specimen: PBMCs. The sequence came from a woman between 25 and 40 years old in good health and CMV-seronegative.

The CDR3 sequence: CASSLPGTGIYEQYF. CDR3 DNA sequence: TGTGCCAGCAGTCTACCCGGGACAGGGATCTACGAGCAGTACTTC. The rearrangement links TRBV27 to TRBJ2-7, with 9 bases fitting TRBD1. V was pared by 5 bases and J by 3 bases, with 8 bases of the junction left unmatched. Germline-derived CDR1 and CDR2 are MNHEY and SMNVEV (reference sequence). The CDR3 covers 15 residues.